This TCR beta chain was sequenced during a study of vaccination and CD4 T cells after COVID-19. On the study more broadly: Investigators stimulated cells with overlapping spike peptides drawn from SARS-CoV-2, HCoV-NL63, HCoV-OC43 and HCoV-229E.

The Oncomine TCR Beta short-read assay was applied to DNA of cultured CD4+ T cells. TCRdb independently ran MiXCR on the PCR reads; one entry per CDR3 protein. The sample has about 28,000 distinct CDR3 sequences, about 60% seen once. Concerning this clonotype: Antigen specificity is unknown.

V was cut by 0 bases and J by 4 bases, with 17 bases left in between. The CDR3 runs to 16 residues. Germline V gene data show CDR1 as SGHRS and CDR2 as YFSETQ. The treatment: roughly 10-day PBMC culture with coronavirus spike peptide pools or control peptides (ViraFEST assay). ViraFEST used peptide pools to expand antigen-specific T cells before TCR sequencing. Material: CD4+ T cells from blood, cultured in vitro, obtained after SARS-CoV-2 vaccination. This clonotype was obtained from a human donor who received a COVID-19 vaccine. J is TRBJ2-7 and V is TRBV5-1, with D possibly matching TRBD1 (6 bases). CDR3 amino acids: CASSLAVTGTSYEQYF. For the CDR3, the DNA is TGCGCCAGCAGCTTGGCCGTCACAGGGACATCTTACGAGCAGTACTTC.